This TCR delta chain emerged from a study of γδ T cells in repeated Plasmodium falciparum infection. Study-level information: Age- and gender-matched Australian children served as comparison for malaria-exposed Malian children. Malian repertoires were sampled cross-sectionally without transmission and longitudinally through febrile malaria. General observations from the study: Malian children's Vdelta2-negative repertoires appeared more expanded and less diverse than Australians'.

TCRdb reanalyzed the multiplex PCR reads using CATT. The sample holds more than 45,000 delta-chain clones; around 1.7% are singletons and the top ten take 14% to 15%. The sample holds many counts of this clone. Its antigen is unknown. A far larger clone differs by one base, so this is likely a read error. Other DNA sequences in this sample translate to the same CDR3. Bulk repertoires came from Vgamma9/Vdelta2+ or Vdelta2-negative gammadelta T cells flow-sorted from PBMC. The V gene end was trimmed by 3 bases and the J gene end by 0 bases; junction bases not matched to a gene: 26. The CDR3 contains 23 residues. CDR1 and CDR2 from the germline V gene are TSWWSYY and QGS.

Specimen: gamma-delta T cells from blood. This sequence originates from a pool of human donors (malaria-infected and uninfected, not separated). The V call is TRDV1, the J call TRDJ1; 9 nucleotides agree with TRDD3. Here the J gene was assigned by germline matching of the DNA, as TCRdb has none. The CDR3 DNA reads TGTGCTCTTGGGGAGACTGTCCTGCCTTCCGCGATGGGGATACGCGCCAACACCGATAAACTCATCTTT. Translated, it gives CALGETVLPSAMGIRANTDKLIF.